These 23 T cell receptor beta chains came from one sample sequenced in a study of prognosis after radiotherapy for stage I lung cancer. It was by two-round multiplex PCR that TCR beta CDR3 was amplified from genomic DNA. For every TRBV and TRBJ gene, a specific primer was used in first-round PCR. MiXCR, run by TCRdb on the multiplex PCR reads, gives a single entry per CDR3 protein. The sample has tens of thousands of distinct CDR3 sequences, about 37% seen once. The material sequenced was PBMCs, taken before or after stereotactic body radiation therapy (not recorded which). These receptors all stem from a donor aged 50 or older with non-small cell lung cancer.

Worth noting for this clonotype: Without the conserved terminal phenylalanine or tryptophan, this CDR3 likely stems from a read error. The DNA is omitted, as the CDR3 cannot be located on it reliably, and the CDR3 follows TCRdb's listing. The V gene is TRBV24-1, the J gene TRBJ2-1. CDR1 is KGHDR and CDR2 is SFDVKD in the germline V gene. From its first to its last residue, the CDR3 has 10 amino acids. CDR3 protein: CATSELSPSA.

This clonotype has ten or more counts. The chain has TRBV6-1 and TRBJ1-3, with TRBD1 as a possible D gene (5 bases). Trimming took 4 bases from V and 4 from J, leaving 11 bases between them. In germline, CDR1 is MNHNS, CDR2 SASEGT. The CDR3 runs to 14 residues. DNA of the CDR3: TGTGCCAGCAGTGGACAGAATCAAGGAAACACCATATATTTT. This gives the protein CASSGQNQGNTIYF.

A note on this clonotype: Since a much larger clone is just one base distant, this may be a read error. The V gene is TRBV12-3 or TRBV12-4, the J gene TRBJ1-1; D is unresolved. The CDR3 has 11 amino acids. V lost 6 bases to trimming and J lost 8 bases, with 10 bases between them. The CDR3 protein is CASSEVTEAFF. In DNA, the CDR3 is TGTGCCAGCAGCGAAGTTACAGAAGCTTTCTTT.

About this clonotype itself: This may arise from a read error, as a much more abundant clone is one base away. The V and J genes are TRBV6-1 and TRBJ2-7; D not resolved. CDR3 size: 16 residues. CDR1 and CDR2 (germline): MNHNS, SASEGT. Trimming took 6 bases from V and 0 from J, leaving 18 bases between them. The CDR3 reads CASRSPVSPGSYEQYF. Written as DNA, the CDR3 is TGTGCCAGCAGATCCCCGGTTTCCCCGGGCTCCTACGAGCAGTACTTC.

This clonotype was recorded at least ten times. The chain couples TRBV29-1 to TRBJ2-1; D remains ambiguous. The germline V gene has CDR1 SQVTM and CDR2 ANQGSEA. V was trimmed by 1 base and J by 5 bases, leaving 9 bases between them. The CDR3 is made up of 13 amino acids. The CDR3 loop reads CSVEGGRNNEQFF. CDR3 nucleotide sequence: TGCAGCGTTGAAGGTGGAAGGAACAATGAGCAGTTCTTC.

Remarks on this clonotype: This may be a read error, as it is one base from a much larger clone. In nucleotides, the CDR3 is TGTGCCAGCAGCTTAAGGTCGGGAGGGCAGGGCAATGAGCAGTTCTTC. Protein sequence: CASSLRSGGQGNEQFF. The chain recombines TRBV7-6 with TRBJ2-1; 8 nucleotides align to TRBD2. This CDR3 is 16 amino acids long. Trimming removed 2 bases from V and 6 bases from J; junction bases left unmatched: 9. Per the germline V gene, CDR1 is SGHVS and CDR2 is FNYEAQ.

This clonotype showed up many times. The rearrangement links TRBV24-1 to TRBJ2-3; the match to TRBD2 covers 9 bases. With V trimmed by 3 bases and J by 4 bases, 7 bases remained unmatched. CDR1 is KGHDR and CDR2 is SFDVKD in the germline V gene. This CDR3 has 16 residues. The CDR3 nucleotides are TGTGCCACCAGTGATGTAGCGGGAGAGGGATCAGATACGCAGTATTTT. Protein product: CATSDVAGEGSDTQYF.

Judged by abundance, this clonotype is medium-sized. The V call is TRBV2, the J call TRBJ2-7, with TRBD2 as a possible D gene (6 bases). The CDR3 consists of 12 residues. Germline loops: CDR1 SNHLY, CDR2 FYNNEI. Trimming stripped 6 bases from V and 4 bases from J, with 10 bases between. CDR3 region: CASSPRGYEQYF. The CDR3 DNA reads as TGTGCCAGCAGCCCACGGGGGTACGAGCAGTACTTC. Filled out from reference TRBV2 and TRBJ2-7, the complete variable domain reads EPEVTQTPSHQVTQMGQEVILRCVPISNHLYFYWYRQILGQKVEFLVSFYNNEISEKSEIFDDQFSVERPDGSNFTLKIRSTKLEDSAMYFCASSPRGYEQYFGPGTRLTVT.

This clonotype was seen ten or more times. The rearrangement joins TRBV19 to TRBJ1-5, with D perhaps TRBD1 (5 bases). Germline V gives CDR1 LNHDA, CDR2 SQIVND (reference sequence). Trimming removed 3 bases at V and 7 bases at J, with 7 bases between. The CDR3 runs to 12 residues. In nucleotides, the CDR3 is TGTGCCAGTAGTATTTGGGGGCAGCCCCAGCATTTT. Its protein product is CASSIWGQPQHF.

This clonotype was seen at least ten times. The chain employs TRBV7-9 and TRBJ2-1; D unclear. Germline lookup yields CDR1 SEHNR and CDR2 FQNEAQ (reference sequence). V was clipped by 4 bases and J by 6 bases, with 4 bases between them. CDR3 length: 11 amino acids. The CDR3 bases are TGTGCCAGCAGCTCGTTCAATGAGCAGTTCTTC. This codes for CASSSFNEQFF.

V and J are TRBV12-3 or TRBV12-4 and TRBJ2-2; TRBD1 agrees at 7 bases. This CDR3 has 15 amino acids. V lost 4 bases to trimming and J lost 4 bases; unmatched junction nucleotides: 6. CDR3 protein: CASSYRQGSTGELFF. DNA of the CDR3: TGTGCCAGCAGTTATCGACAGGGATCCACCGGGGAGCTGTTTTTT.

At least ten counts were recorded for this clonotype. The chain joins TRBV20-1 to TRBJ1-1; D perhaps matches TRBD1 (6 bases). Germline V gene lookup returns CDR1 DFQATT and CDR2 SNEGSKA (reference sequence). There are 14 residues in the CDR3. Trimming took 5 bases from V and 3 from J, leaving 16 bases between them. The CDR3 bases are TGCAGTGCTCCTTCACAGGGCCTAGACACTGAAGCTTTCTTT. It codes for CSAPSQGLDTEAFF.

This clonotype was picked up many times. The rearrangement joins TRBV20-1 to TRBJ1-1, with D hard to call. Germline V CDR1 and CDR2: DFQATT, SNEGSKA (reference sequence). V lost 7 bases and J lost 0, with 6 bases in between. The CDR3 has 11 residues. CDR3 residues: CSVELNTEAFF. DNA for the CDR3: TGCAGTGTTGAGTTGAACACTGAAGCTTTCTTT.

About this clonotype: One base separates it from a far larger clone, so it is likely a read error. The chain recombines TRBV6-2 or TRBV6-3 with TRBJ1-1, with no clear D. Trimming shortened V by 10 bases and J by 1 base, and 10 bases separated the two germline ends. The CDR3 spans 12 residues. CDR1 is MNHEY and CDR2 is SVGEGT in the germline V gene. CDR3 sequence: CAIRVSNTEAFF. CDR3 in DNA: TGTGCCATTAGGGTCTCGAACACTGAAGCTTTCTTT.

This clonotype has ten or more counts. The gene calls are TRBV12-3 or TRBV12-4 and TRBJ2-4; no clear D. With 3 bases removed from V and 3 bases from J, the gap between germline ends came to 9 bases. The CDR3 consists of 14 residues. The CDR3 loop reads CASSLETIKNIQYF. The CDR3 coding sequence is TGTGCCAGCAGTTTGGAGACAATCAAAAACATTCAGTACTTC.

This clonotype was counted ten times or more. The chain has TRBV29-1 and TRBJ1-2; perhaps TRBD1 as D (6 bases). Trimming left V 4 bases short and J 7 bases short, with 13 bases between. Germline V lookup: CDR1 SQVTM, CDR2 ANQGSEA. This CDR3 is 12 amino acids long. The CDR3 sequence: CSVGGGAGGYTF. In DNA form, the CDR3 reads TGCAGCGTTGGAGGGGGGGCAGGTGGCTACACCTTC.

This clonotype counts as medium-sized. The chain couples TRBV30 to TRBJ1-2; D call uncertain. V shed 1 base and J shed 2 bases, with 8 bases lying between them. Germline loops: CDR1 GTSNPN, CDR2 SVGIG (reference sequence). This CDR3 comprises 13 residues. The CDR3 region is CAWSAGQNYGYTF. The CDR3 nucleotides read TGTGCCTGGAGTGCAGGCCAAAACTATGGCTACACCTTC.

V and J are TRBV7-8 and TRBJ2-2; D gene ambiguous. The V gene's germline CDR1 is SGHVS and CDR2 FQNEAQ. The V gene lost 6 bases and the J gene lost 8 bases, with 16 bases spanning the gap. The length of the CDR3 is 14 residues. The CDR3 DNA follows: TGTGCCAGCAGACCAGCACCAACCACAGGGGAGCTGTTTTTT. Translating gives CASRPAPTTGELFF.

Concerning this clonotype itself: A read error may produce the germline difference seen at one junction end. The chain couples TRBV2 to TRBJ1-6; D is perhaps TRBD1 (5 bases). The germline gives CDR1 SNHLY, CDR2 FYNNEI. The CDR3 runs 12 residues. The CDR3 is CARQEGNSHLQF. The CDR3 region has the DNA TGTGCCAGACAGGAGGGGAATTCACACCTCCAATTT. Filled out from reference TRBV2 and TRBJ1-6, the complete variable domain reads EPEVTQTPSHQVTQMGQEVILRCVPISNHLYFYWYRQILGQKVEFLVSFYNNEISEKSEIFDDQFSVERPDGSNFTLKIRSTKLEDSAMYFCARQEGNSHLQFGNGTRLTVT.

In its sample, this clonotype was seen many times. The chain uses TRBV12-5 and TRBJ2-2, with TRBD1 matching 12 bases. V was pared by 0 bases and J by 6 bases, with 5 bases of the junction left unmatched. The CDR3 has 17 amino acids. CDR1 is LGHNT, CDR2 FRNRAP, per germline. This CDR3 is CASGLVRDRGRSGELFF. The CDR3 coding sequence is TGTGCTAGTGGTTTGGTCCGGGACAGGGGGCGATCCGGGGAGCTGTTTTTT.

About this clonotype itself: A far larger clone is one base from this, pointing to a likely read error. The genes are TRBV6-5 and TRBJ2-1; 11 nucleotides line up with TRBD2. From germline, CDR1 is MNHEY and CDR2 SVGAGI. The CDR3 covers 16 residues. Unmatched junction bases numbered 10, after V lost 7 bases and J lost 5 bases. Here the CDR3 reads CASIFLLAGADNEQFF. The CDR3 nucleotides read TGTGCCAGCATTTTTCTACTAGCGGGAGCAGACAATGAGCAGTTCTTC.

Comments on this clonotype: This sequence may be a read error, since a much larger clone differs from it by one base. This chain links TRBV7-9 with TRBJ2-7; no reliable D call. The CDR3 runs to 12 residues. The germline CDR1 and CDR2 sequences are SEHNR and FQNEAQ (reference sequence). The CDR3 loop is CAISFGFSEQYF. The CDR3 nucleotides are TGTGCCATCAGCTTTGGGTTCTCCGAGCAGTACTTC.

This clonotype was observed a few times. A much more abundant neighbour one base away suggests this may be a read error. The rearrangement joins TRBV6-1 to TRBJ2-7; unclear D gene. This CDR3 spans 14 amino acids. CDR1 and CDR2 (germline): MNHNS, SASEGT. CDR3 nucleotides: TGTGCCAGCAGTGAAGTATGGGGTACGTACGAGCATTACTTC. Amino acid sequence: CASSEVWGTYEHYF.